Described below is a single T cell receptor (beta chain) sequence and its context. The sample belongs to a study of blood T cell repertoires in COVID-19. For the study at large: The study drew acute and convalescent COVID-19 samples from the United States, Italy and Spain. T cells, B-cell-depleted T cells, or PBMCs provided the cDNA or gDNA that served as material.

In the original workflow: Quantification of nucleated cells was approximated via reference gene primer amplification. TCRdb's table, derived via immunoSEQ multiplex PCR, lists solely in-frame clones and lacks some. The V and J calls and clone size are taken from that table; D and trimming were inferred from the DNA. The sample yields about 140,000 clones, about 80% seen once. J lost 0 bases, V lost 4 bases, and 13 bases had no gene match. This CDR3 has 20 amino acids. The germline CDR1 and CDR2 sequences are MDHEN and SYDVKM. Sequencing used peripheral blood. The chain uses TRBV28 and TRBJ1-3, with TRBD1 matching 12 bases. The receptor comes from a woman aged 60-75 years with acute or convalescent COVID-19. Here the CDR3 reads CASSSVRDRGHSSSGNTIYF. CDR3 sequence (DNA): TGTGCCAGCAGTTCAGTCCGGGACAGGGGGCATTCCAGCTCTGGAAACACCATATATTTT.